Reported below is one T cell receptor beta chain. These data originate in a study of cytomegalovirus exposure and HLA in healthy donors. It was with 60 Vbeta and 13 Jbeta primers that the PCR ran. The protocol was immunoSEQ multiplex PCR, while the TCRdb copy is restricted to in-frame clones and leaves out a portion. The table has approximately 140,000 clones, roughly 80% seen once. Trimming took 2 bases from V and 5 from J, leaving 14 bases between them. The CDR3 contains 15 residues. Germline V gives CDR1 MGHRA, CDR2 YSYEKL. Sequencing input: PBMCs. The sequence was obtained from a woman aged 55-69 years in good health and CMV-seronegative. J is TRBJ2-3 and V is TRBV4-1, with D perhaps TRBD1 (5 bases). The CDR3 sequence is CASSQLGHPRDTQYF. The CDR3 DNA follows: TGCGCCAGCAGCCAACTAGGACACCCTAGAGATACGCAGTATTTT.